This T cell receptor beta chain stems from a study of blood T cells in healthy people across ages. General observations from the study: Estimates based on one million T cells were treated as lower bounds. With age, beta diversity per million T cells declined roughly linearly, significantly by 30 to 40.

This clonotype has only one observation. Its antigen is as yet unknown. Roughly 9.2 milliliters was the volume of peripheral blood drawn from each donor. Samples each yielded at least 5 micrograms of total RNA. The authors ran a second PCR of about 6 to 11 cycles using a sample-barcoded 5' primer and a J-beta primer mix. One entry per CDR3 protein results from TCRdb running MiXCR on the 5' RACE reads. The sample holds over a million distinct CDR3 sequences, 40% to 45% seen once. V lost 5 bases and J lost 10; bases outside the gene matches: 15. The CDR3 sequence is 16 residues long. The V gene's germline CDR1 is SGHAT and CDR2 FQNNGV.

The chain is built from TRBV11-2 and TRBJ2-1, with 9 bases fitting TRBD1. The receptor comes from a woman under 30 in good health. The specimen was blood. CDR3 DNA sequence: TGTGCCAGCAGCCTATACAGGGGGCTGCTTGGCTACGAGCAGTTCTTC. This gives the protein CASSLYRGLLGYEQFF.